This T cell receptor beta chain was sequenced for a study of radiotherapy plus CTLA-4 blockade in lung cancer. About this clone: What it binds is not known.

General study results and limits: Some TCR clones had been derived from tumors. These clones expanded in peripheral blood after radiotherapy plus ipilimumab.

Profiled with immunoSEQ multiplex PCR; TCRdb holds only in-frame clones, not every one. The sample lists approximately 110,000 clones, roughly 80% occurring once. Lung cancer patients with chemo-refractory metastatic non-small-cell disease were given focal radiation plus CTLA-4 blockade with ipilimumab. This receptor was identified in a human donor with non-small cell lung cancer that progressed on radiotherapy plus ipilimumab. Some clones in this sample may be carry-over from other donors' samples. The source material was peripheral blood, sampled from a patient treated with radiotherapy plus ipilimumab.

The CDR3 here is CASNLDPGGTDTQYF. The CDR3 nucleotides read TGTGCCAGCAACCTCGACCCGGGCGGCACAGATACGCAGTATTTT. The genes are TRBV9 and TRBJ2-3; D is unresolved. CDR3 length: 15 amino acids. From germline, CDR1 is SGDLS and CDR2 YYNGEE. Trimming took 6 bases from V and 1 from J, leaving 15 bases between them.